This entry features one T cell receptor beta chain sequence. Its cognate antigen is unknown. The protocol was immunoSEQ multiplex PCR, while the TCRdb copy is restricted to in-frame clones and leaves out a portion. In the table there are roughly 38,000 clones, around four fifths of which are singletons. Enrollment shut out patients with autoimmune disease history or systemic immunosuppression. The sample is drawn from a study of OX40 agonist ivuxolimab in advanced cancers. Whole-study context: A mean age of approximately 60 years, range about 23 to 90, was recorded, and 82.7% were male.

Germline V lookup: CDR1 WSHSY, CDR2 SAAADI. V shed 4 bases and J 0 bases; nucleotides not matched to a gene: 14. This CDR3 spans 19 amino acids. Whole-study findings and limits: Part of the nonresponder group also had normalized T-cell clonal expansion that was low. CD8+ T cells showed, on average, more clonal expansion than CD4+ cells.

The specimen was CD4+ or CD8+ T cells sorted from blood, collected in a trial of the OX40 agonist ivuxolimab. The receptor was derived from an adult with an advanced solid tumor such as melanoma, head and neck, liver or kidney cancer. The chain has TRBV10-2 and TRBJ1-5, with 8 nucleotides matching TRBD1. The CDR3 loop is CASSVGRTGLKYSNQPQHF. Written as DNA, the CDR3 is TGCGCCAGCAGTGTTGGGAGGACAGGGCTTAAGTATAGCAATCAGCCCCAGCATTTT.